These T cell receptor beta chains were read from a single sample in a study of regulatory T cells in long-lasting Graves disease. MiXCR, run by TCRdb on the multiplex PCR reads, gives a single entry per CDR3 protein. The sample has hundreds of thousands of distinct CDR3 sequences; 15% to 20% are singletons. These same records also appear under a second study, on T cells in Graves' hyperthyroidism and ophthalmopathy.

The sequencing here drew on peripheral blood mononuclear cells (PBMCs), taken at new diagnosis, from a patient treated with antithyroid drugs. The origin of the receptors is a man aged 18 to 29 with Graves disease. Both conserved end residues are part of each CDR3. A D gene is named only where the DNA matches it firmly. The listing skips clone size in some rows; elsewhere it reads once, few, many or a size class.

clone size,D gene,V gene,J gene,CDR3 protein,CDR3 DNA
.,.,TRBV9,TRBJ2-3,CASSEEGGRITQYF,TGTGCCAGCAGCGAGGAGGGGGGGCGGATTACGCAGTATTTT
many,TRBD1,TRBV5-5,TRBJ2-5,CASSLEGQGTETQYF,TGTGCCAGCAGCCTAGAGGGACAGGGAACGGAGACCCAGTACTTC
many,.,TRBV29-1,TRBJ2-5,CSGGPFILEETQYF,TGCAGCGGGGGGCCTTTTATACTCGAAGAGACCCAGTACTTC
few,.,TRBV5-1,TRBJ1-4,CASSLGAGQGGTNEKLFF,TGTGCCAGCAGCTTAGGCGCAGGGCAGGGAGGAACTAATGAAAAACTGTTTTTT
.,.,TRBV4-1,TRBJ2-7,CASSQDRKSSYEQYF,TGCGCCAGCAGCCAAGATAGGAAGTCATCCTACGAGCAGTACTTC
.,TRBD2,TRBV10-3,TRBJ2-7,CAIRGSGTSDPSEQYF,TGTGCCATCAGAGGATCCGGGACTAGCGATCCGAGCGAGCAGTACTTC
.,.,TRBV29-1,TRBJ2-5,CSIQGRQETQYF,TGCAGCATACAGGGGAGGCAAGAGACCCAGTACTTC
.,TRBD2,TRBV20-1,TRBJ2-1,CSVLRSGSPNEQFF,TGCAGTGTCCTCAGGAGCGGGAGCCCCAATGAGCAGTTCTTC
few,TRBD2,TRBV14,TRBJ2-1,CASSQGAGGQSREQFF,TGTGCCAGCAGCCAAGGAGCGGGAGGGCAATCAAGGGAGCAGTTCTTC
few,TRBD1,TRBV11-2,TRBJ1-1,CASRIPFRGRLNTEAFF,TGTGCCAGCAGGATCCCTTTCAGGGGGCGGCTGAACACTGAAGCTTTCTTT
.,TRBD2,TRBV7-2,TRBJ2-5,CASSPLVRESGEETQYF,TGTGCCAGCAGCCCCCTAGTGCGGGAGAGCGGGGAAGAGACCCAGTACTTC
many,.,TRBV7-2,TRBJ2-5,CASSSKTGYQETQYF,TGTGCCAGCAGCTCCAAGACAGGTTACCAAGAGACCCAGTACTTC
.,TRBD2,TRBV19,TRBJ2-7,CASSRAGGKSYEQYF,TGTGCCAGTAGTCGGGCGGGAGGGAAATCCTACGAGCAGTACTTC
many,.,TRBV7-8,TRBJ2-5,CASRDTSGGGETQYF,TGTGCCAGCAGGGATACCTCTGGGGGCGGGGAGACCCAGTACTTC
many,.,TRBV3-1,TRBJ2-5,CASSQERQGGRETQYF,TGTGCCAGCAGCCAAGAGAGGCAGGGCGGACGAGAGACCCAGTACTTC
many,.,TRBV5-1,TRBJ2-1,CASSLESYNEQFF,TGTGCCAGCAGCTTGGAAAGCTACAATGAGCAGTTCTTC
many,.,TRBV20-1,TRBJ2-3,CSASNPRTDTQYF,TGCAGTGCTAGTAACCCTAGAACAGATACGCAGTATTTT
.,.,TRBV7-8,TRBJ2-1,CASSYSSGLATTNFNEQFF,TGTGCCAGCAGTTACTCCTCAGGGTTGGCCACAACTAACTTCAATGAGCAGTTCTTC
.,TRBD1,TRBV12-3/TRBV12-4,TRBJ1-2,CASSRSGTGRVYGYTF,TGTGCCAGCAGTCGAAGCGGGACAGGAAGGGTCTATGGCTACACCTTC
many,TRBD1,TRBV6-1,TRBJ2-7,CASSQDRIEQYF,TGTGCCAGCAGTCAGGACAGGATTGAGCAGTACTTC
few,.,TRBV30,TRBJ1-2,CAWSWISGGVYGYTF,TGTGCCTGGAGTTGGATAAGTGGAGGGGTCTATGGCTACACCTTC
many,TRBD1,TRBV2,TRBJ2-7,CASSPDRVFEQYF,TGTGCCAGCAGCCCGGACAGGGTGTTCGAGCAGTACTTC
many,TRBD2,TRBV20-1,TRBJ2-3,CSARDAGGDTQYF,TGCAGTGCTAGAGATGCGGGAGGGGATACGCAGTATTTT
few,.,TRBV28,TRBJ1-2,CASGTGWSYGYTF,TGTGCCAGCGGGACGGGGTGGAGCTATGGCTACACCTTC
.,.,TRBV2,TRBJ1-1,CASSVGDRGITEAFF,TGTGCCAGCAGTGTGGGGGACCGGGGGATCACTGAAGCTTTCTTT
once,.,TRBV9,TRBJ1-6,CASSVSGFPDGDNSPLHF,TGTGCCAGCAGCGTTTCGGGCTTCCCAGACGGAGATAATTCACCCCTCCACTTT
many,.,TRBV27,TRBJ2-7,CASRRLGVNEQYF,TGTGCCAGCAGGAGATTGGGCGTAAACGAGCAGTACTTC
few,TRBD1,TRBV20-1,TRBJ1-2,CSSRDSYGYTF,TGCAGTTCAAGGGACAGCTATGGCTACACCTTC
many,TRBD2,TRBV5-1,TRBJ2-7,CASSLEVAGGPYEQYF,TGCGCTAGCAGCTTGGAGGTAGCGGGAGGGCCATACGAGCAGTACTTC
many,.,TRBV5-1,TRBJ2-2,CASSSLTGELFF,TGTGCCAGCAGCTCCCTCACCGGGGAGCTGTTTTTT
few,.,TRBV5-5,TRBJ2-4,CASSLPGQENIQYF,TGTGCCAGCAGCCTCCCGGGACAAGAAAACATTCAGTACTTC
.,TRBD1,TRBV10-3,TRBJ2-7,CAISESGGGDEQYF,TGTGCCATCAGTGAATCAGGGGGTGGGGACGAGCAGTACTTC
.,.,TRBV7-2,TRBJ2-1,CASSQSGRVSYNEQFF,TGTGCCAGCAGCCAAAGCGGGCGAGTCTCCTACAATGAGCAGTTCTTC
many,.,TRBV11-2,TRBJ1-4,CASSITGRRGEKLFF,TGTGCCAGCAGCATAACAGGGCGGCGAGGTGAAAAACTGTTTTTT
many,TRBD2,TRBV29-1,TRBJ2-7,CSVVPGLAMYEQYF,TGCAGCGTGGTCCCGGGACTAGCGATGTACGAGCAGTACTTC
few,.,TRBV11-3,TRBJ2-5,CASSSGRDAQETQYF,TGTGCCAGCAGCTCCGGGCGGGACGCCCAAGAGACCCAGTACTTC
.,.,TRBV18,TRBJ2-1,CASSPRTGQPGNEQFF,TGTGCCAGCTCACCGAGGACCGGACAGCCGGGCAATGAGCAGTTCTTC
many,.,TRBV12-3/TRBV12-4,TRBJ2-1,CASSLPNEQFF,TGTGCCAGCAGTTTACCAAATGAGCAGTTCTTC
few,.,TRBV11-2,TRBJ1-3,CASSFRATIAGNTIYF,TGTGCCAGCAGCTTCCGGGCCACTATAGCTGGAAACACCATATATTTT
many,.,TRBV30,TRBJ2-1,CAWSAQFSEQFF,TGTGCCTGGAGTGCACAGTTCTCTGAGCAGTTCTTC
few,.,TRBV7-2,TRBJ1-2,CASSLVAATYGYTF,TGTGCCAGCAGCTTAGTGGCAGCCACCTATGGCTACACCTTC
.,.,TRBV4-1,TRBJ1-5,CASSQEGLGSRQPQHF,TGCGCCAGCAGCCAAGAAGGCTTGGGGTCCCGTCAGCCCCAGCATTTT
.,TRBD1,TRBV27,TRBJ2-7,CASSFAGTGFEEQYF,TGTGCCAGCAGTTTCGCCGGGACAGGGTTTGAGGAGCAGTACTTC
few,TRBD2,TRBV20-1,TRBJ2-1,CSAIAGTSSNNEQFF,TGCAGTGCTATCGCCGGGACTAGCTCCAACAATGAGCAGTTCTTC
many,.,TRBV5-1,TRBJ2-3,CASSSLRSSTDTQYF,TGCGCCAGCAGCTCCCTGCGGTCTAGCACAGATACGCAGTATTTT
.,.,TRBV2,TRBJ2-1,CASSARGAYNEQSF,TGTGCCAGCAGTGCACGGGGGGCCTACAATGAGCAGTCCTTC
.,.,TRBV11-2,TRBJ2-7,CASSPPFVRDEQYF,TGTGCCAGCAGCCCCCCTTTTGTTCGGGACGAGCAGTACTTC
many,.,TRBV7-2,TRBJ1-1,CASSLRSPGTEAFF,TGTGCCAGCAGCTTGCGATCCCCGGGGACTGAAGCTTTCTTT
many,TRBD1,TRBV20-1,TRBJ2-3,CSARVGTGTDTQYF,TGCAGTGCTAGAGTAGGGACAGGCACAGATACGCAGTATTTT
.,.,TRBV6-1,TRBJ1-4,CASRLTGNRKLFF,TGTGCCAGCAGACTCACAGGGAATAGAAAACTGTTTTTT
few,.,TRBV24-1,TRBJ2-1,CATGSGTYNEQFF,TGTGCCACCGGCTCTGGCACCTACAATGAGCAGTTCTTC
many,TRBD2,TRBV12-3/TRBV12-4,TRBJ2-1,CASSPLAGGANEQFF,TGTGCCAGCAGCCCGCTAGCGGGAGGCGCCAATGAGCAGTTCTTC
.,.,TRBV9,TRBJ1-2,CASSVTYRNNYGYTF,TGTGCCAGCAGCGTAACTTACAGGAATAACTATGGCTACACCTTC
few,TRBD1,TRBV20-1,TRBJ2-7,CSAGTGGPYEQYF,TGCAGTGCCGGGACAGGGGGTCCCTACGAGCAGTACTTC
.,.,TRBV4-1,TRBJ1-1,CASSSNQGGTEAFF,TGCGCCAGCAGCTCCAACCAGGGAGGCACTGAAGCTTTCTTT
few,.,TRBV28,TRBJ1-4,CASGRESNEKLFF,TGTGCCAGCGGCCGGGAGTCTAATGAAAAACTGTTTTTT